A selection of T cell receptor beta chains follows, all from one sample in a study of response to subunit inactivated influenza vaccine. TCRdb called the RT-PCR reads again in MiXCR, with one record for every CDR3 protein. The sample lists about 570,000 distinct CDR3 sequences, about 11% occurring once. These records were also assigned to another study, of T cells expressing NK-cell markers.

This material consisted of PBMCs from blood, taken on the day of vaccination. Receptor source: a man aged 50-59 years who received an inactivated influenza vaccine. The CDR3 runs from the conserved cysteine through the conserved F or W. The D gene is left open where the match is weak. Expanded clones are given a class, and other clones once, few, many or no size at all.

J gene,V gene,D gene,clone size,CDR3 protein,CDR3 DNA
TRBJ2-1,TRBV11-2,TRBD2,few,CASSLDPSRGSGSYNEQFF,TGTGCCAGCAGCTTAGACCCCTCTAGGGGGAGCGGGAGCTACAATGAGCAGTTCTTC
TRBJ2-2,TRBV12-3/TRBV12-4,-,few,CASSPSRTGELFF,TGTGCCAGCAGTCCGAGTCGCACCGGGGAGCTGTTTTTT
TRBJ1-2,TRBV7-2,-,few,CASSPQEGVGYTF,TGTGCCAGCAGCCCCCAGGAAGGGGTCGGCTACACCTTC
TRBJ2-3,TRBV29-1,TRBD1,few,CSVNHGPGQPTDTQYF,TGCAGCGTTAATCACGGACCGGGACAGCCCACAGATACGCAGTATTTT
TRBJ1-1,TRBV7-9,-,few,CASSLESHTEAFF,TGTGCCAGCAGCTTAGAGTCCCACACTGAAGCTTTCTTT
TRBJ1-3,TRBV6-5,-,-,CASSYHAWGGGNTIYF,TGTGCCAGCAGTTACCATGCGTGGGGCGGCGGAAACACCATATATTTT
TRBJ2-1,TRBV6-2/TRBV6-3,-,-,CASVSMGALSYNEQFF,TGTGCCAGCGTTTCAATGGGCGCGCTTTCCTACAATGAGCAGTTCTTC
TRBJ2-2,TRBV24-1,-,few,CATSDLGMENTGELFF,TGTGCCACCAGTGATTTGGGAATGGAGAACACCGGGGAGCTGTTTTTT
TRBJ2-1,TRBV19,TRBD1,many,CASSSRDRRVDEQFF,TGTGCCAGTAGTAGCCGGGACAGGCGGGTTGATGAGCAGTTCTTC
TRBJ1-1,TRBV6-2/TRBV6-3,-,-,CPIGQMNTEAFF,TGTCCCATAGGACAGATGAACACTGAAGCTTTCTTT
TRBJ1-1,TRBV5-1,-,few,CASSLAGLTINTEAFF,TGCGCCAGCAGCTTGGCAGGGCTTACGATCAACACTGAAGCTTTCTTT
TRBJ1-1,TRBV7-2,-,few,CASSLAVVGTEAFF,TGTGCCAGCAGCTTAGCGGTGGTCGGCACTGAAGCTTTCTTT
TRBJ2-2,TRBV12-3/TRBV12-4,-,many,CASRSTGGQRGELFF,TGTGCCAGCAGATCCACGGGGGGCCAGAGGGGGGAGCTGTTTTTT
TRBJ1-2,TRBV19,-,-,CASSMEYGYTF,TGTGCCAGTAGTATGGAGTATGGCTACACCTTC
TRBJ1-2,TRBV7-9,-,few,CASSFDSGFGGYTF,TGTGCCAGCAGCTTTGACAGTGGCTTTGGGGGCTACACCTTC
TRBJ2-3,TRBV12-3/TRBV12-4,TRBD2,many,CASSSASGGLTDTQYF,TGTGCCAGCAGTTCGGCTAGCGGGGGATTGACAGATACGCAGTATTTT
TRBJ1-4,TRBV14,-,-,CASSQNPGSATNEKLFF,TGTGCCAGCAGCCAAAATCCGGGCTCGGCAACTAATGAAAAACTGTTTTTT
TRBJ2-7,TRBV27,TRBD2,-,CASSPNQRGDEQYF,TGTGCCAGCAGTCCCAACCAGCGGGGAGACGAGCAGTACTTC
TRBJ2-3,TRBV2,-,-,CASSDPGDWSGEWGDTQYF,TGTGCCAGCAGTGATCCGGGGGATTGGAGCGGAGAGTGGGGAGATACGCAGTATTTT
TRBJ2-7,TRBV20-1,TRBD1,many,CSAAPATGDYEQYF,TGCAGTGCTGCCCCGGCGACAGGGGACTACGAGCAGTACTTC
TRBJ2-1,TRBV7-2,-,-,CASSLGGYLQETQFF,TGTGCCAGCAGCTTAGGTGGATACCTCCAAGAGACCCAGTTCTTC
TRBJ2-1,TRBV9,TRBD2,-,CASSVSGGPYNEQFF,TGTGCCAGCAGCGTCAGCGGGGGGCCCTACAATGAGCAGTTCTTC
TRBJ2-2,TRBV29-1,TRBD2,few,CSGSSGRDTGELFF,TGCAGCGGGTCGAGCGGGAGGGACACCGGGGAGCTGTTTTTT
TRBJ2-1,TRBV5-6,TRBD2,many,CASSSISGSSYNEQFF,TGTGCCAGCAGCTCGATTAGCGGGAGCTCCTACAATGAGCAGTTCTTC
TRBJ2-7,TRBV20-1,-,-,CSANRGGEQYF,TGCAGTGCTAACAGGGGAGGCGAGCAGTACTTC
TRBJ2-3,TRBV5-5,TRBD1,-,CASSLRPRDRSTDTQYF,TGTGCCAGCAGCTTACGACCACGGGACAGAAGCACAGATACGCAGTATTTT
TRBJ2-5,TRBV29-1,TRBD1,-,CSVGSGTERQETQYF,TGCAGCGTCGGCTCCGGGACAGAGAGGCAAGAGACCCAGTACTTC
TRBJ2-7,TRBV7-9,-,few,CASSSIVSGLPYEQYF,TGTGCCAGCAGCTCAATCGTTAGCGGACTTCCCTACGAGCAGTACTTC
TRBJ2-4,TRBV10-3,TRBD1,-,CAISKDRGDIQYF,TGTGCCATCAGTAAAGACAGGGGGGACATTCAGTACTTC
TRBJ2-1,TRBV20-1,-,-,CSARFGGPYNEQFF,TGCAGTGCTAGATTTGGGGGGCCGTACAATGAGCAGTTCTTC
TRBJ2-7,TRBV4-2,TRBD2,-,CASSQASLAGDTYEKYF,TGTGCCAGCAGCCAAGCGTCCTTGGCGGGAGATACCTACGAGAAGTACTTC
TRBJ2-7,TRBV6-2/TRBV6-3,-,many,CASSYSGPYEQYF,TGTGCCAGCAGTTACTCGGGCCCCTACGAGCAGTACTTC
TRBJ2-2,TRBV15,-,few,CATSRDGQGWELFF,TGTGCCACCAGCAGAGATGGTCAGGGTTGGGAGCTGTTTTTT
TRBJ2-7,TRBV12-3/TRBV12-4,-,many,CASSTRQSQPSHEQYF,TGTGCCAGCAGTACGCGACAGTCCCAACCCTCCCACGAGCAGTACTTC
TRBJ2-1,TRBV11-2,-,-,CASSFYRGTHNEQFF,TGTGCCAGCAGCTTCTACCGCGGGACACACAATGAGCAGTTCTTC
TRBJ1-1,TRBV4-3,-,few,CASSQEAAIGGFEAFF,TGCGCCAGCAGCCAAGAAGCAGCGATTGGCGGTTTCGAAGCTTTCTTT
TRBJ1-1,TRBV5-5,-,-,CASSLTELNTEAFF,TGTGCCAGCAGCTTGACGGAATTGAACACTGAAGCTTTCTTT
TRBJ2-7,TRBV7-6,TRBD1,few,CASSVQEPGQGTYEQYF,TGTGCCAGCAGCGTCCAGGAACCGGGACAGGGCACCTACGAGCAGTACTTC
TRBJ2-3,TRBV6-2/TRBV6-3,-,many,CASSYSALAPADTQYF,TGTGCCAGCAGTTACTCAGCCCTAGCGCCCGCAGATACGCAGTATTTT
TRBJ2-3,TRBV6-2/TRBV6-3,-,-,CASSLGLRLDTQYF,TGTGCCAGCAGTTTAGGCTTGCGCCTAGATACGCAGTATTTT
TRBJ1-1,TRBV12-3/TRBV12-4,-,many,CASSSWEGTEAFF,TGTGCCAGCAGTTCTTGGGAGGGCACTGAAGCTTTCTTT
TRBJ2-7,TRBV7-9,TRBD1,-,CASSIAGTGTPVQYF,TGTGCCAGCAGCATCGCCGGGACAGGGACTCCGGTGCAGTACTTC
TRBJ2-7,TRBV12-3/TRBV12-4,TRBD1,many,CASKDRGAYEQYF,TGTGCCAGCAAGGACAGGGGAGCCTACGAGCAGTACTTC
TRBJ2-3,TRBV12-3/TRBV12-4,TRBD1,few,CASRDPGQGSDTQYF,TGTGCCAGCAGAGATCCCGGACAGGGTTCAGATACGCAGTATTTT
TRBJ2-1,TRBV25-1,TRBD2,-,CASSEFSGRAAEQFF,TGTGCCAGCAGTGAATTTAGCGGGAGGGCGGCTGAGCAGTTCTTC
TRBJ2-5,TRBV10-3,TRBD2,-,CATKTSGGVQETQYF,TGTGCCACCAAGACTAGCGGGGGGGTCCAAGAGACCCAGTACTTC
TRBJ1-1,TRBV2,-,-,CASSEEASTEAFF,TGTGCCAGCAGTGAAGAGGCGTCCACTGAAGCTTTCTTT
TRBJ1-1,TRBV5-1,TRBD1,-,CASSLSAGGFMNTEAFF,TGCGCCAGCAGCTTGTCGGCAGGGGGCTTCATGAACACTGAAGCTTTCTTT
TRBJ2-1,TRBV19,TRBD2,few,CASSMSGGAYNEQFF,TGTGCCAGTAGTATGAGCGGGGGGGCCTACAATGAGCAGTTCTTC
TRBJ2-1,TRBV12-3/TRBV12-4,-,-,CASSSDREPFF,TGTGCCAGCAGTTCCGACCGGGAGCCGTTCTTC
TRBJ2-2,TRBV10-3,-,few,CAISESVKTNTGELFF,TGTGCCATCAGTGAGTCTGTCAAAACGAACACCGGGGAGCTGTTTTTT
TRBJ2-2,TRBV29-1,TRBD1,-,CSVPGTGGTGELFF,TGCAGCGTCCCCGGGACAGGGGGAACCGGGGAGCTGTTTTTT
TRBJ2-5,TRBV7-2,-,-,CASSLPGSQYF,TGTGCCAGCAGCTTACCGGGGTCCCAGTACTTC
TRBJ2-5,TRBV20-1,TRBD1,many,CSAGTSGTGTSETQYF,TGCAGTGCTGGGACCTCCGGGACAGGGACATCAGAGACCCAGTACTTC
TRBJ1-2,TRBV20-1,-,few,CSAPGAGKNYGYTF,TGCAGTGCCCCAGGTGCCGGTAAAAACTATGGCTACACCTTC
TRBJ2-1,TRBV18,TRBD2,-,CASSFPGGPNEQFF,TGTGCCAGCTCTTTCCCGGGGGGGCCAAATGAGCAGTTCTTC
TRBJ2-3,TRBV5-1,TRBD1,-,CASSAGTGGSPTQYF,TGCGCCAGCAGTGCCGGGACAGGGGGCTCGCCTACGCAGTATTTT
TRBJ1-6,TRBV28,-,few,CASTPPANSPLHF,TGTGCCAGCACCCCCCCCGCGAATTCACCCCTCCACTTT
TRBJ2-4,TRBV10-3,TRBD1,few,CAISESFVQGKKNIQYF,TGTGCCATCAGTGAGTCGTTCGTACAGGGGAAGAAAAACATTCAGTACTTC